The T cell receptor beta chain described here comes from a study of blood T cell repertoires in COVID-19 (dated by TCRdb to 2020 to 2022). Looking at the study overall: ImmuneRACE Cohort 3 recovered participants were defined by two consecutive negative NP/OP PCR tests, healthcare professional clearance, or symptom resolution. HLA class I and class II types, where available, came from metadata supplied by the sample provider rather than from assay-based typing. The sample metadata nearly always contained a de-identified subject ID, COVID-19 status, age in years and sex. The prospective study material was composed of cDNA or gDNA derived from T cells, B-cell-depleted T cells, or PBMCs. The dataset comprised deeply sampled blood TCRbeta repertoires from subjects exposed to, actively infected with, or recovered from COVID-19. The collaborator samples originated in the United States, Italy and Spain and spanned the acute and convalescent phases of COVID-19. The samples were drawn from two sources: the first 160 participants of the ongoing ImmuneRACE study, and 1,254 subjects contributed by 6 global collaborators. A freely available public database, intended as a resource for researchers studying the immune response to SARS-CoV-2, is where the repertoires were released. General study outcomes and caveats: The amount of clinical and demographic metadata varied by source and participant and was provided uncurated.

Participants in the prospective study were aged roughly 18 to 95 years, lived in about two dozen United States geographic areas, and enrolled through a virtual design. In the prospective study, participants were assigned to cohorts based on the clinical history participants reported in a screening survey and a study questionnaire. Each participant in the prospective study had whole blood, serum and a nasopharyngeal or oropharyngeal swab collected by mobile phlebotomists. Additional blood draws and questionnaires over an approximately two-month period could optionally be provided by prospective study participants. Before DNA extraction, blood samples from the prospective study were shipped at room temperature or frozen. Including cysteine and phenylalanine, the CDR3 has 16 amino acids. Of all the DNA, just the CDR3 is kept, 48 bases in frame from base 1. Cut back by 1 base and 3 bases, the V and J ends lie 14 bases apart. In the germline V gene, CDR1 corresponds to SGHAT and CDR2 to FQNNGV.

The table lists this clone with a count of one. Its antigen has not been determined. The sample holds no much larger clone one base away, and base qualities are not on file. TCRbeta CDR3 regions were amplified from genomic DNA by means of the immunoSEQ Assay, a bias-controlled multiplex PCR. The paper's data handling went like this. The number of nucleated cells in each sample was estimated from the amplification of reference gene primers within the assay. To quantify the absolute abundance of each unique TCRbeta CDR3 rearrangement, sequence reads were collapsed and filtered. For each sample, productive Simpson clonality was calculated as the square root of Simpson's diversity index over productive rearrangements. TCRdb took this table from immuneACCESS and kept in-frame rearrangements with V and J called. Such tables lack part of the clones; where checked against another copy, unresolved V genes explain under half of the gap, and the rest is unexplained. V, J and clone size were drawn from that table, and D and trimming were deduced from the DNA. Across this sample there are hundreds of thousands of clones, with approximately 89% seen only once. Clones ranked in the top ten supply around 2% of the sample.

This receptor was identified in a man between 35 and 55 years old in a cohort exposed to, infected with or recovered from COVID-19 (not recorded which). Input material: PBMCs or T cells enriched from blood (not recorded which). The receptor chain draws on TRBV11-2 and TRBJ2-3; TRBD2 could be the D gene, as 5 bases match. The nucleotide sequence is TGTGCCAGCAGCTTAGGTGTAGCGAAAGGAACAGATACGCAGTATTTT. Translated, it reads CASSLGVAKGTDTQYF.